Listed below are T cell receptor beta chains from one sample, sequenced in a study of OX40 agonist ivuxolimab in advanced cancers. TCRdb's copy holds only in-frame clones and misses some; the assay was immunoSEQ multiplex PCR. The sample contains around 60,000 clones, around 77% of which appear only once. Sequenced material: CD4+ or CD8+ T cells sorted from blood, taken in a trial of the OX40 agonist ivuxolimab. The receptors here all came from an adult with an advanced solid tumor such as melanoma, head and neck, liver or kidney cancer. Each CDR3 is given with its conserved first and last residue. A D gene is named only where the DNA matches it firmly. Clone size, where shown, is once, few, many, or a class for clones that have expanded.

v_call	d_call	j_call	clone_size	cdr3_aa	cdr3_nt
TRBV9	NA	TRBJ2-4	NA	CASSVGGPENIQYF	TGTGCCAGCAGCGTCGGGGGGCCGGAAAACATTCAGTACTTC
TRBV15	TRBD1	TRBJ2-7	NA	CATSRSGTGAFLSF	TGTGCCACCAGCAGATCCGGGACAGGGGCCTTCCTAAGCTTC
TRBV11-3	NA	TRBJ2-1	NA	CASSARGAGGHNEQFF	TGTGCCAGCAGCGCTCGGGGGGCCGGCGGTCACAATGAGCAGTTCTTC
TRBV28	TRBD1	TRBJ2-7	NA	CASQLPGQGSGEQYF	TGTGCCAGCCAACTACCGGGACAGGGTTCGGGGGAGCAGTACTTC
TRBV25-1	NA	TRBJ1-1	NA	CASSDRGRGTEAFF	TGTGCCAGCAGTGACAGGGGAAGGGGCACTGAAGCTTTCTTT
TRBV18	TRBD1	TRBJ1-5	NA	CASSLGQGAYSNQPQHF	TGTGCCAGCTCACTTGGACAGGGGGCGTATAGCAATCAGCCCCAGCATTTT
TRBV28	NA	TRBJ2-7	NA	CASSSYRDEQYF	TGTGCCAGCAGTTCCTACAGGGACGAGCAGTACTTC
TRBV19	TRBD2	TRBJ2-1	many	CASRKRGYNEQFF	TGTGCCAGTAGGAAGCGGGGCTACAATGAGCAGTTCTTC
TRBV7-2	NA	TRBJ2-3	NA	CASSLVSGKRADTQYF	TGTGCCAGCAGCTTAGTTTCGGGGAAGAGGGCAGATACGCAGTATTTT
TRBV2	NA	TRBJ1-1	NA	CASKGTSRNTEAFF	TGTGCCAGCAAGGGCACGTCCCGGAACACTGAAGCTTTCTTT
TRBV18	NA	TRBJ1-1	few	CASSRGTGNTEAFF	TGTGCCAGCTCTCGCGGGACGGGAAACACTGAAGCTTTCTTT
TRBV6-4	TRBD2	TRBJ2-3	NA	CASSRTSGNTDTQYF	TGTGCCAGCAGTCGGACTAGCGGGAACACAGATACGCAGTATTTT
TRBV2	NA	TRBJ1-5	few	CASSRTYYSNQPQHF	TGTGCCAGCAGTCGAACCTACTATAGCAATCAGCCCCAGCATTTT